The 17 T cell receptor beta chains in this list originate from one sample, sequenced in a study of blood T cell repertoires in COVID-19. Assay used: immunoSEQ multiplex PCR; TCRdb lists only in-frame clones, some missing. This sample has more than 60,000 clones, with 74% found just once. Sequencing used peripheral blood. These receptors all stem from a human donor with acute or convalescent COVID-19. The donor label of this sample is uncertain.

This chain links TRBV7-6 with TRBJ1-5; D unclear. Trimming stripped 5 bases from V and 3 bases from J, with 17 bases between. Germline V lookup: CDR1 SGHVS, CDR2 FNYEAQ. The CDR3 runs 16 residues. The CDR3 region has the DNA TGTGCCAGCAGCCAGACTACAGATGGTTTCAATCAGCCCCAGCATTTT. Translation: CASSQTTDGFNQPQHF. Drawing the rest from reference TRBV7-6 and TRBJ1-5, the complete variable domain is GAGVSQSPRYKVTKRGQDVALRCDPISGHVSLYWYRQALGQGPEFLTYFNYEAQQDKSGLPNDRFSAERPEGSISTLTIQRTEQRDSAMYRCASSQTTDGFNQPQHFGDGTRLSIL.

The CDR3 nucleotides are TGTGCCAGCAGCTTAACTGTCAGGGATGAGCAGTTCTTC. Its translation: CASSLTVRDEQFF. The chain links TRBV7-3 to TRBJ2-1; D might be TRBD1 (5 bases). Between the trimmed V and J ends, which lost 0 bases and 8 bases, there was a span of 8 bases. This CDR3 is built from 13 residues. In germline, CDR1 is SGHTA, CDR2 FQGTGA.

A remark on this clone: The sample holds other DNA sequences that translate to the same CDR3. The chain joins TRBV9 to TRBJ2-5, with 9 bases aligning to TRBD2. Trimming removed 0 bases from V and 5 bases from J; junction bases left unmatched: 8. The CDR3 runs to 16 residues. Looked up from germline, CDR1 is SGDLS and CDR2 is YYNGEE. CDR3 nucleotides: TGTGCCAGCAGCGTAGGACTCGCGGGAGGGGGGGAGACCCAGTACTTC. This gives the protein CASSVGLAGGGETQYF.

The genes are TRBV29-1 and TRBJ1-1; D is ambiguous. V was shortened by 8 bases and J by 0 bases, with 13 bases between the two germline ends. The CDR3 is 13 amino acids. Germline CDR1 SQVTM, CDR2 ANQGSEA. As DNA, the CDR3 is TGCAGCTCCCTCGGAGCATTGAACACTGAAGCTTTCTTT. Its translation: CSSLGALNTEAFF.

V and J are TRBV25-1 and TRBJ2-7; D is unclear. Germline-derived CDR1 and CDR2 are MGHDK and SYGVNS. V was pared by 1 base and J by 0 bases, with 4 bases between. The CDR3 consists of 13 residues. The CDR3 spells CASSESGSYEQYF. CDR3 bases: TGTGCCAGCAGTGAATCGGGCTCCTACGAGCAGTACTTC.

The chain combines TRBV7-6 with TRBJ2-1, with 12 bases lining up with TRBD2. V was pared by 5 bases and J by 5 bases, with 7 bases of the junction left unmatched. The CDR3 is 16 amino acids. CDR1 SGHVS and CDR2 FNYEAQ come from the germline V gene. Written as DNA, the CDR3 is TGTGCCAGCAGCCTGACTAGCGGGAGACGCAACAATGAGCAGTTCTTC. It is translated as CASSLTSGRRNNEQFF.

The chain employs TRBV7-2 and TRBJ1-1, with TRBD1 as a possible D gene (6 bases). Per the germline V gene, CDR1 is SGHTA and CDR2 is FQGNSA. The CDR3 totals 15 residues. Trimming cost V 5 bases and J 0 bases, with 13 bases left between them. CDR3 in amino acids: CASSETGLVNTEAFF. For the CDR3, the DNA is TGTGCCAGCAGCGAAACAGGGCTCGTGAACACTGAAGCTTTCTTT.

The sample holds one count of this clone. The CDR3 loop is CASSLDGTSGGQRDTQYF. Written as DNA, the CDR3 is TGCGCCAGCAGCTTGGATGGGACTAGCGGGGGGCAGAGAGATACGCAGTATTTT. The J gene is TRBJ2-3, the V gene TRBV5-1; 15 bases agree with TRBD2. Germline CDR1 reads SGHRS; CDR2 reads YFSETQ. The J segment lost 5 bases and the V segment lost 0 bases, leaving 7 bases of the junction unmatched. This CDR3 region has 18 residues.

This clone was detected only a few times. The chain has TRBV19 and TRBJ2-7; 7 bases are shared with TRBD2. Per germline, CDR1 LNHDA and CDR2 SQIVND (reference sequence). Unmatched junction bases numbered 11, after V lost 6 bases and J lost 6 bases. This CDR3 region has 14 residues. This CDR3 is CASSLRDYTAEQYF. The CDR3 coding sequence is TGTGCCAGTAGCCTCCGGGACTATACGGCCGAGCAGTACTTC.

This sequence joins TRBV19 and TRBJ1-5; D unresolved. The V end was cut by 7 bases, the J end by 9 bases, with 13 bases between. CDR3 length equals 12 residues. Germline V gives CDR1 LNHDA, CDR2 SQIVND (reference sequence). Here the CDR3 reads CASTMSRRPQHF. The CDR3 nucleotides are TGTGCCAGTACCATGTCGAGGAGGCCCCAGCATTTT. The full variable domain, rest sourced from reference TRBV19 and TRBJ1-5, is DGGITQSPKYLFRKEGQNVTLSCEQNLNHDAMYWYRQDPGQGLRLIYYSQIVNDFQKGDIAEGYSVSREKKESFPLTVTSAQKNPTAFYLCASTMSRRPQHFGDGTRLSIL.

This sequence joins TRBV7-9 and TRBJ1-5, with 8 nucleotides matching TRBD1. The CDR3 consists of 13 residues. V lost 5 bases, J lost 4 bases, and 1 base stayed unmatched. CDR1 and CDR2 (germline): SEHNR, FQNEAQ (reference sequence). The CDR3 protein is CASSGQGNQPQHF. CDR3 in DNA: TGTGCCAGCAGCGGACAGGGTAATCAGCCCCAGCATTTT.

This clone was seen more than once but under ten times. The V gene is TRBV29-1, the J gene TRBJ1-1, with no clear D. Germline lookup yields CDR1 SQVTM and CDR2 ANQGSEA. The CDR3 is 12 amino acids. Trimming took 7 bases from V and 11 from J, leaving 20 bases between them. The CDR3 here is CSAYDSFLRAFF. The CDR3 bases are TGCAGCGCTTATGACTCGTTTTTGCGTGCTTTCTTT. Full variable domain (missing parts from reference TRBV29-1 and TRBJ1-1): SAVISQKPSRDICQRGTSLTIQCQVDSQVTMMFWYRQQPGQSLTLIATANQGSEATYESGFVIDKFPISRPNLTFSTLTVSNMSPEDSSIYLCSAYDSFLRAFFGQGTRLTVV.

The sample holds a few counts of this clone. V and J are TRBV6-5 and TRBJ2-1, with D possibly TRBD2 on 5 matching bases. Germline values: CDR1 MNHEY, CDR2 SVGAGI. The CDR3 covers 10 residues. V lost 9 bases to trimming and J lost 9 bases, with 9 bases between them. The CDR3 loop is CARVTTEQFF. DNA for the CDR3: TGTGCCAGGGTGACTACTGAGCAGTTCTTC.

J is TRBJ1-6 and V is TRBV6-5; 10 bases align to TRBD1. The CDR3 spans 16 residues. CDR1 MNHEY and CDR2 SVGAGI come from the germline V gene. The ends lost 0 bases at V and 6 bases at J; junction bases unmatched: 2. CDR3 sequence reads: CASSYSRDRGNSPLHF. The CDR3 DNA sequence: TGTGCCAGCAGTTACTCTAGGGACAGGGGTAATTCACCCCTCCACTTT.

The rearrangement uses TRBV30 and TRBJ1-2; D possibly corresponds to TRBD1 (5 bases). The CDR3 extends over 13 amino acids. V was pared by 3 bases and J by 5 bases, with 13 bases between. The V gene's germline CDR1 is GTSNPN and CDR2 SVGIG (reference sequence). The CDR3 DNA follows: TGTGCCTGGAGGTCTACAGGCTCTTATGGCTACACCTTC. It codes for CAWRSTGSYGYTF.

In this sample, this clone turned up a few times. V gene TRBV2 combines with J gene TRBJ1-1; D not resolved. Germline V gives CDR1 SNHLY, CDR2 FYNNEI. Trimming took off 7 bases at V and 0 bases at J, with 3 bases between the two ends. The CDR3 consists of 11 residues. The CDR3, as DNA: TGTGCCAGCACTGTGAACACTGAAGCTTTCTTT. It translates to CASTVNTEAFF.

This sequence joins TRBV7-2 and TRBJ1-2; 8 bases fit TRBD1. Germline V gives CDR1 SGHTA, CDR2 FQGNSA. V gave up 5 bases and J gave up 6 bases; unmatched junction bases: 5. The CDR3 has 13 residues. The CDR3 reads CASSVRGRNGYTF. The CDR3 DNA reads TGTGCCAGCAGCGTCAGGGGGCGCAATGGCTACACCTTC. The full variable domain, rest sourced from reference TRBV7-2 and TRBJ1-2, is GAGVSQSPSNKVTEKGKDVELRCDPISGHTALYWYRQSLGQGLEFLIYFQGNSAPDKSGLPSDRFSAERTGGSVSTLTIQRTQQEDSAVYLCASSVRGRNGYTFGSGTRLTVV.